This TCR beta chain was retrieved from a study of T cell responses to AZD1222 COVID-19 vaccine. Study-wide context: Pooling covered second doses at about 4 or about 12 weeks.

Assay: immunoSEQ multiplex PCR; the TCRdb copy retains only in-frame clones and omits some. The data hold under 200,000 clones, with roughly 94% observed a single time. Germline V CDR1 and CDR2: WNHNN, SYGVQD (reference sequence). The CDR3 extends over 15 amino acids. With 2 bases removed from V and 4 bases from J, the gap between germline ends came to 12 bases. This TCR was sampled from an adult in good health. The chain recombines TRBV10-1 with TRBJ2-1; D might be TRBD2 (7 bases). The sequencing here drew on peripheral blood, taken on day 0 of AZD1222 vaccination. In DNA form, the CDR3 reads TGCGCCAGCAGTGAGAGGGGGGGGAGTTACAATGAGCAGTTCTTC. It translates to CASSERGGSYNEQFF.